The following is a TCR beta chain sequence with its context. These data come from a study of cytomegalovirus exposure and HLA in healthy donors. J was trimmed by 2 bases and V by 4 bases; bases with no gene match: 6. CDR3 length equals 16 residues. In germline, CDR1 is SGHKS, CDR2 YYEKEE (reference sequence). 60 Vbeta and 13 Jbeta primers were used in PCR. The assay was immunoSEQ multiplex PCR, and TCRdb's table has in-frame clones only and misses some. Among roughly 130,000 clones listed, more than 55% were seen once. This sequence was found in a woman aged 55-69 years in good health and CMV-seronegative. Sequenced sample: PBMCs. This chain joins TRBV5-5 and TRBJ1-4; TRBD1 matches at 9 bases. CDR3 sequence reads: CASSLGQGGTNEKLFF. The CDR3 nucleotides read TGTGCCAGCAGCCTGGGACAGGGTGGGACTAATGAAAAACTGTTTTTT.